The next 8 T cell receptor beta chains were all read from a single sample in a study of shared clonotypes between healthy human individuals. CD45RO-negative cells were positively selected for CCR7, leaving out terminally differentiated effector memory CD45RA+ cells. Sequencing used immunoSEQ multiplex PCR; TCRdb keeps in-frame clones, though not all of them. The sample yields more than 600,000 clones, under 95% seen once. Sequencing was done on a sample of naive CD8+ T cells sorted from blood. The receptors come from a man in his thirties or forties in good health.

CDR3 DNA: TGTGCCAGCAGCTCATATTCGAGCGGGATCCAAGAGACCCAGTACTTC. Its translation: CASSSYSSGIQETQYF. The chain couples TRBV5-5 to TRBJ2-5; TRBD2 aligns across 7 bases. There are 16 residues in the CDR3. The junction had 9 bases not matched to a gene; V was cut back by 3 bases and J by 1 base. CDR1 is SGHKS, CDR2 YYEKEE, per germline (reference sequence).

The CDR3 DNA reads TGTGCCAGCCGACCCTTAGGGCCCCCTGAAGCTTTCTTT. Its protein product is CASRPLGPPEAFF. The rearrangement links TRBV6-6 to TRBJ1-1; D remains unclear. This CDR3 has 13 amino acids. The V and J ends lost 8 bases and 6 bases respectively, with 16 bases between them. Germline V CDR1 and CDR2: MNHNY, SVGAGI (reference sequence).

This clone has just one count. Other DNA sequences in the same sample also yield this CDR3. V is TRBV2 and J is TRBJ2-7; TRBD1 matches at 9 bases. CDR1 SNHLY and CDR2 FYNNEI come from the germline V gene. This CDR3 contains 12 residues. The CDR3 loop is CASLQGAYEQYF. The CDR3, as DNA: TGTGCTAGCCTACAGGGGGCATACGAGCAGTACTTC.

This chain links TRBV10-3 with TRBJ1-5, with a tentative D call TRBD1 (6 bases). Trimming stripped 4 bases from V and 1 base from J, with 17 bases between. The germline gives CDR1 ENHRY, CDR2 SYGVKD. The CDR3 covers 17 residues. CDR3 nucleotides: TGTGCCATCAGTGGCGGGACATCCCCCGAGAGCAATCAGCCCCAGCATTTT. Translated, it gives CAISGGTSPESNQPQHF.

The V and J genes are TRBV27 and TRBJ2-3, with 8 bases that match TRBD2. In germline, CDR1 is MNHEY, CDR2 SMNVEV (reference sequence). Losses at the gene ends were 7 bases for V and 1 base for J; bases not matched to a gene: 4. This CDR3 is 14 amino acids long. The CDR3 is CASTPGGRTDTQYF. CDR3 in DNA: TGTGCCAGCACACCGGGAGGGCGCACAGATACGCAGTATTTT.

The chain has TRBV15 and TRBJ1-4; a weak D match, TRBD1 (5 bases). The CDR3 contains 16 residues. CDR1 and CDR2 (germline): LNHNV, YYDKDF (reference sequence). V was trimmed by 3 bases and J by 5 bases, leaving 16 bases between them. CDR3 DNA: TGTGCCACCAGCAGGGGACTGGGACGGGACAATGAAAAACTGTTTTTT. Translated, it gives CATSRGLGRDNEKLFF.

The chain uses TRBV2 and TRBJ2-4, with 11 bases matching TRBD1. Germline V gene sequence: CDR1 SNHLY, CDR2 FYNNEI. This CDR3 has 16 residues. The trim removed 5 bases at V and 8 bases at J, leaving 11 bases unmatched. This chain's CDR3 is CASSRRTGGDEDIQYF. The CDR3, as DNA: TGTGCCAGCAGTAGAAGGACAGGGGGCGATGAGGACATTCAGTACTTC.

This sequence joins TRBV13 and TRBJ2-1; D tentatively reads TRBD1 or TRBD2 (5 bases each). Germline V gene sequence: CDR1 PRHDT, CDR2 FYEKMQ (reference sequence). The CDR3 is made up of 14 amino acids. Trimming took off 1 base at V and 6 bases at J, with 10 bases between the two ends. The CDR3 nucleotides read TGTGCCAGCAGCTTAGAACGGGGCCTCAATGAGCAGTTCTTC. Translation gives CASSLERGLNEQFF.